This T cell receptor (beta chain) comes out of a study of blood T cell repertoires in COVID-19. Study-level background: Samples of COVID-19 (acute and convalescent) were obtained from the United States, Italy and Spain. T cells, B-cell-depleted T cells, or PBMCs provided the cDNA or gDNA that served as material.

Trimming stripped 7 bases from V and 1 base from J, with 14 bases between. Per germline, CDR1 SNHLY and CDR2 FYNNEI. The CDR3 consists of 14 residues. Sequencing used immunoSEQ multiplex PCR; TCRdb keeps in-frame clones, though not all of them. Of roughly 100,000 clones listed, 81% are singletons. This clone has just a few counts. The sample was peripheral blood. V is TRBV2 and J is TRBJ2-7, with D perhaps TRBD2 (5 bases). This receptor was obtained from a man older than 75 with acute or convalescent COVID-19. The CDR3 nucleotides are TGTGCCAGCATCGCCATAGGACTGTCCTACGAGCAGTACTTC. As protein: CASIAIGLSYEQYF.